The clone carrying this T cell receptor (beta chain) was picked up a small number of times. Its matching antigen is unknown. The data derive from a study of response to subunit inactivated influenza vaccine. Study-wide points: The authors suggested that few new T cells are recruited per seasonal influenza vaccination.

The J segment lost 6 bases and the V segment lost 1 base, leaving 5 bases of the junction unmatched. This CDR3 is 15 amino acids long. The germline CDR1 and CDR2 sequences are MGHRA and YSYEKL. TCRdb recomputed calls from the RT-PCR reads with MiXCR, one row per CDR3 protein. This table has around 790,000 distinct CDR3 sequences, around 20% appearing once. The clonotype comes from a man between 45 and 60 years old who received an inactivated influenza vaccine. The chain joins TRBV4-1 to TRBJ1-4; TRBD1 aligns across 7 bases. Sequencing was performed on PBMCs from blood, taken 5 to 6 days after vaccination. As DNA, the CDR3 is TGCGCCAGCAGCCAAGTTGGAGGGGGCTATGAAAAACTGTTTTTT. Amino acids: CASSQVGGGYEKLFF.